The clone carrying this T cell receptor beta chain was seen a single time. Its antigen is currently unknown. This sample is part of a study of blood T cells in healthy people across ages. Study findings and constraints: Reliance upon unsorted PBMCs precluded definitive naive versus antigen-experienced comparison.

Combining a sample-barcoded 5' primer with a J-beta primer mix, a second PCR ran for roughly 7 to 12 cycles. Each CDR3 protein is one row after TCRdb ran MiXCR on the 5' RACE reads. This table has roughly 800,000 distinct CDR3 sequences, roughly 60% appearing once. The receptor comes from a man aged 25-45 years in good health. Sequenced material: blood.

The CDR3 DNA is TGTGCCAGCAGCTTAGAGAGGAGGAACTATGGCTACACCTTC. The encoded protein is CASSLERRNYGYTF. The genes are TRBV7-2 and TRBJ1-2, with D hard to call. CDR3 size: 14 residues. Trimming cost V 1 base and J 2 bases, with 8 bases left between them. Germline values: CDR1 SGHTA, CDR2 FQGNSA.